This is a list of T cell receptor beta chains from one sample in a study of human T cells and chemical hapten exposure. MiXCR, applied by TCRdb to the RACE reads, yields one record per CDR3 protein. The table records about 110,000 distinct CDR3 sequences, roughly 11% of them present only once. Sample: whole blood, taken in connection with sensitization to the hapten diphenylcyclopropenone (DPC). Source of these receptors: a woman between 40 and 55 years old with alopecia areata. Some clones in this sample may be carry-over from other donors' samples. CDR3s include the opening cysteine and the closing phenylalanine or tryptophan. For some rows the clone size is stated as once, few or many, or as a class when expanded; others skip it.

V gene	clone size	J gene	CDR3 protein
TRBV7-2	-	TRBJ1-2	CASSLHRQEYGYTF
TRBV19	many	TRBJ2-1	CASSPGRRSSYNEQFF
TRBV27	-	TRBJ2-7	CASSFGYEQYF
TRBV20-1	-	TRBJ2-3	CSASPGQGTDTQYF
TRBV5-6	few	TRBJ1-3	CASSLGRISGNTIYF
TRBV7-8	many	TRBJ1-2	CASSLGQGVAGYTF
TRBV13	few	TRBJ1-1	CASSLGRISTEAFF
TRBV6-2/TRBV6-3	few	TRBJ2-1	CASSLIAGGDYNEQFF
TRBV29-1	many	TRBJ2-1	CSVPGGAGFNEQFF
TRBV7-8	-	TRBJ1-1	CASSLLRGMNTEAFF
TRBV6-6	few	TRBJ2-7	CASSYSGQTVNSYEQYF
TRBV7-2	many	TRBJ2-2	CASSFGQGVPGELFF
TRBV7-2	many	TRBJ1-5	CASNPVGSNQPQHF
TRBV28	-	TRBJ2-7	CASGDTAIGEQYF
TRBV6-2/TRBV6-3	many	TRBJ2-1	CASSYSGQGAYNEQFF
TRBV27	many	TRBJ1-1	CASSLTGANTEAFF
TRBV6-5	-	TRBJ1-2	CASSYHRQGAFNGYTF
TRBV27	-	TRBJ1-1	CASSFWGQSTEAFF
TRBV30	-	TRBJ2-7	CAWTQDAYEQYF
TRBV9	few	TRBJ1-2	CASSVGGNLYGYTF
TRBV27	many	TRBJ1-4	CASSPSAGINEKLFF
TRBV28	-	TRBJ2-7	CASSLMYEQYF
TRBV20-1	few	TRBJ2-3	CSARVLAGGRADTQYF
TRBV18	many	TRBJ1-2	CASSPRDRTDGYTF